Listed below are T cell receptor beta chains from one sample, sequenced in a study of cytomegalovirus exposure and HLA in healthy donors. The repertoire was sequenced with immunoSEQ multiplex PCR; TCRdb's copy has only in-frame clones and lacks some. The sample yields approximately 110,000 clones, 70% to 90% seen once. Specimen: PBMCs. Source of these receptors: a woman aged 18-30 years in good health and CMV-seropositive. The conserved cysteine and the conserved F or W are not part of the CDR3 here.

>TRBJ2-7|TRBV7-9
ASSSSKTGGQGSYEQY
>TRBJ2-1|TRBV27
ASSYVTDNEQF
>TRBJ2-2|TRBV6-5
ASSTRDRGGELF
>TRBJ1-6|TRBV27
ASSWWGAYNSPLH
>TRBJ1-2|TRBV10-2
ASYGSGGEYGYT
>TRBJ2-7|TRBV19
ASSRSGSSYEQY
>TRBJ1-2|TRBV5-1
ASSLDEAFYGYT
>TRBJ1-2|TRBV7-2
ASRYGQGYGYT
>TRBJ2-3|TRBV11-3
ASSLGYRERVDTQY
>TRBJ2-7|TRBV11-3
ASSALHSGKQY
>TRBJ2-1|TRBV19
ASTDRGRYVYNEQF
>TRBJ2-3|TRBV12-5
ASGFSGSDTQY
>TRBJ2-7|TRBV15
ATSRTSGQSQEQY
>TRBJ2-1|TRBV2
ASSGWSGGANNEQF
>TRBJ2-7|TRBV4-1
ASSQDPAAMTSGSPGRVEQY
>TRBJ2-7|TRBV18
ASSPYRGPYEQY
>TRBJ2-3|TRBV2
ASSEERRQGQDTQY
>TRBJ2-7|TRBV9
ASSVGQGAYEQY
>TRBJ2-6|TRBV6-5
ASSSQGPGANVLT
>TRBJ2-7|TRBV5-5
ASRLGRISYEQY
>TRBJ1-1|TRBV28
ASRGHGDRTPEAF
>TRBJ1-2|TRBV27
ASSRGPTLNYGYT
>TRBJ1-1|TRBV6-4
ASSDSGESTEAF
>TRBJ1-5|TRBV4-2
ASSLGTDRNQPQH
>TRBJ1-4|TRBV9
ASSVSGQPEKLF
>TRBJ2-5|TRBV28
ASSPQGLGETQY
>TRBJ2-3|TRBV15
ATSRGTGILSDTQY
>TRBJ2-1|TRBV25-1
AQGAYNEQF
>TRBJ2-7|TRBV5-6
ASSPGGQEFYEQY
>TRBJ2-1|TRBV30
AGGRGYNEQF
>TRBJ1-2|TRBV14
ASSQDLRKGYT
>TRBJ2-7|TRBV5-1
ASSSNSARGYEQY
>TRBJ1-3|TRBV11-3
ASSPYRDSGNTIY
>TRBJ2-7|TRBV5-1
ASSHLTGGGTYEQY
>TRBJ1-1|TRBV28
ASSPPGFKAF
>TRBJ2-3|TRBV7-3
ASSPSGFPDTQY
>TRBJ1-4|TRBV5-6
ASRQGAEKLF
>TRBJ2-2|TRBV7-3
ASSSSNTGELF
>TRBJ1-5|TRBV7-9
ASSLSGAISNQPQH
>TRBJ1-2|TRBV27
ASRSGQDYGYT
>TRBJ2-7|TRBV7-9
ASSLGSDEQY
>TRBJ1-2|TRBV9
ASSVGQGADGYT
>TRBJ2-7|TRBV28
ASSRTVYEQY
>TRBJ2-1|TRBV5-1
ASSFLAGMQF
>TRBJ1-2|TRBV6-5
ASRSGDRQYGYT
>TRBJ2-7|TRBV9
ASSSGGDRGLNEQY